Listed below are T cell receptor beta chains from one sample, sequenced in a study of blood T cell repertoires in COVID-19. Clones were read by immunoSEQ multiplex PCR, and TCRdb kept only the in-frame ones, dropping some. The top ten clones hold around 2% of a sample with some 160,000 clones, under 90% of them seen once. Sequencing was done on a sample of peripheral blood. The receptors were sampled from a woman older than 75 with acute or convalescent COVID-19. Both conserved end residues are part of each CDR3. A D gene is named only where the DNA matches it firmly. For some rows the clone size is stated as once, few or many, or as a class when expanded; others skip it.

v_gene	d_gene	j_gene	abundance	CDR3aa	CDR3nt
TRBV7-2	-	TRBJ1-3	few	CASGGGGEVGRNTIYF	TGTGCCAGCGGAGGAGGAGGGGAGGTTGGAAGAAACACCATATATTTT
TRBV6-5	-	TRBJ2-2	-	CASSYSWGDTGELFF	TGTGCCAGCAGTTACTCCTGGGGGGACACCGGGGAGCTGTTTTTT
TRBV19	-	TRBJ2-2	-	CASSIGTENTGELFF	TGTGCCAGTAGTATAGGGACAGAGAACACCGGGGAGCTGTTTTTT
TRBV24-1	TRBD2	TRBJ2-1	-	CATSDSWTSGGAHNEQFF	TGTGCCACCAGTGATTCCTGGACTAGCGGGGGGGCACACAATGAGCAGTTCTTC
TRBV10-2	TRBD1	TRBJ1-1	-	CASSDRGGDTEAFF	TGCGCCAGCAGCGACAGGGGTGGGGACACTGAAGCTTTCTTT
TRBV9	TRBD1	TRBJ1-3	-	CASSLGQGGGNTIYF	TGTGCCAGCAGCTTAGGACAGGGAGGTGGAAACACCATATATTTT
TRBV20-1	TRBD2	TRBJ2-5	-	CSASKLAGSGETQYF	TGCAGTGCTAGTAAGCTAGCGGGGTCCGGAGAGACCCAGTACTTC
TRBV6-2/TRBV6-3	-	TRBJ2-7	-	CASSYGWGRVSYEQYF	TGTGCCAGCAGTTATGGTTGGGGCAGAGTCTCCTACGAGCAGTACTTC
TRBV7-2	TRBD2	TRBJ2-1	-	CASSPLAGAYNEQFF	TGTGCCAGCAGCCCCTTAGCGGGGGCTTACAATGAGCAGTTCTTC
TRBV28	TRBD1	TRBJ1-2	-	CASSDPGGEVDGYTF	TGTGCCAGCAGTGATCCAGGGGGCGAAGTTGACGGCTACACCTTC
TRBV7-8	TRBD1	TRBJ2-7	-	CASSLAAGQGFAYEQYF	TGTGCCAGCAGCTTAGCGGCAGGACAGGGATTCGCCTACGAGCAGTACTTC
TRBV29-1	TRBD1	TRBJ2-5	-	CSVDGQGSETQYF	TGCAGCGTTGATGGACAGGGGTCGGAGACCCAGTACTTC
TRBV11-1	TRBD1	TRBJ2-7	-	CASSKQGASPYEQYF	TGTGCCAGCAGCAAACAGGGGGCTAGCCCCTACGAGCAGTACTTC
TRBV18	-	TRBJ2-3	-	CASSEERGTDTQYF	TGTGCCAGCTCAGAAGAGAGGGGCACAGATACGCAGTATTTT
TRBV4-1	-	TRBJ2-7	-	CASSQVGGEFSYEQYF	TGCGCCAGCAGCCAAGTGGGTGGGGAGTTCTCCTACGAGCAGTACTTC
TRBV7-9	TRBD2	TRBJ2-7	-	CASSAGEREDAYEQYF	TGTGCCAGCAGCGCCGGGGAGCGGGAGGACGCCTACGAGCAGTACTTC
TRBV7-8	-	TRBJ1-2	-	CASTPDGFGGYTF	TGTGCCAGCACCCCAGACGGATTCGGGGGCTACACCTTC
TRBV6-5	TRBD1	TRBJ2-1	-	CASRKFGTDGEQFF	TGTGCCAGCAGGAAATTCGGGACAGACGGGGAGCAGTTCTTC
TRBV30	-	TRBJ2-2	-	CAWMKRAGHTGELFF	TGTGCCTGGATGAAGAGGGCAGGCCACACCGGGGAGCTGTTTTTT
TRBV5-1	-	TRBJ1-2	-	CASSLSAARNYGYTF	TGCGCCAGCAGCTTGTCGGCAGCGCGAAACTATGGCTACACCTTC
TRBV30	TRBD2	TRBJ2-2	-	CAWSVIAGAGTGELFF	TGTGCCTGGAGTGTCATAGCGGGAGCGGGCACCGGGGAGCTGTTTTTT
TRBV13	TRBD2	TRBJ2-2	-	CASSPSPGLALPGELFF	TGTGCCAGCAGCCCCAGTCCGGGACTAGCTCTACCCGGGGAGCTGTTTTTT
TRBV6-2/TRBV6-3	-	TRBJ2-2	-	CASRPTGTGELFF	TGTGCCAGCAGACCTACCGGGACCGGGGAGCTGTTTTTT
TRBV5-1	-	TRBJ1-4	-	CASSLASRSKLFF	TGCGCCAGCAGCTTGGCCTCTAGGTCAAAACTGTTTTTT
TRBV19	TRBD1	TRBJ2-7	-	CASSPGQGSSYEQYF	TGTGCCAGTAGTCCAGGACAGGGGAGCTCCTACGAGCAGTACTTC
TRBV29-1	-	TRBJ1-5	-	CSVREGLNQPQHF	TGCAGCGTTCGGGAGGGATTAAATCAGCCCCAGCATTTT
TRBV5-6	-	TRBJ1-5	-	CASSLAGPAGPQHF	TGTGCCAGCAGCTTGGCCGGCCCAGCAGGGCCCCAGCATTTT
TRBV29-1	-	TRBJ2-3	-	CSVDGASTDTQYF	TGCAGCGTTGATGGGGCTAGCACAGATACGCAGTATTTT
TRBV11-3	-	TRBJ2-1	-	CASSSDSYNEQFF	TGTGCCAGCAGCTCCGACAGTTACAATGAGCAGTTCTTC
TRBV6-2/TRBV6-3	TRBD2	TRBJ2-3	-	CASSPGFERGSSDTQYF	TGTGCCAGCAGTCCCGGGTTTGAGCGGGGGAGTTCAGATACGCAGTATTTT
TRBV10-3	TRBD1	TRBJ2-7	-	CAISPGTGDYEQYF	TGTGCCATCAGCCCCGGGACAGGGGACTACGAGCAGTACTTC
TRBV29-1	-	TRBJ2-6	-	CSVEIPSGANVLTF	TGCAGCGTTGAAATTCCGTCTGGGGCCAACGTCCTGACTTTC
TRBV29-1	-	TRBJ2-5	-	CSVEGGRVETQYF	TGCAGCGTTGAAGGGGGCAGGGTGGAGACCCAGTACTTC
TRBV10-3	-	TRBJ1-5	few	CAISESTGRNQPQHF	TGTGCCATCAGTGAGTCTACGGGGAGGAATCAGCCCCAGCATTTT
TRBV7-3	-	TRBJ2-1	-	CASSFLPRGGISYNEQFF	TGTGCCAGCAGCTTCCTTCCCAGAGGAGGGATCTCCTACAATGAGCAGTTCTTC
TRBV23-1	TRBD1	TRBJ2-5	-	CASSQVSSKGMDRGFPGETQYF	TGCGCCAGCAGTCAAGTCTCTAGTAAAGGGATGGACAGGGGGTTCCCGGGGGAGACCCAGTACTTC
TRBV7-8	TRBD1	TRBJ1-6	-	CASSSRTAPGGKGSPLHF	TGTGCCAGCAGCTCTAGGACCGCACCAGGGGGAAAAGGGTCACCCCTCCACTTT
TRBV19	-	TRBJ1-5	-	CASIVRFGNQPQHF	TGTGCCAGTATTGTACGGTTCGGCAATCAGCCCCAGCATTTT
TRBV7-3	-	TRBJ2-6	-	CASSERGGANVLTF	TGTGCCAGCAGCGAGAGAGGGGGGGCCAACGTCCTGACTTTC
TRBV10-2	-	TRBJ2-2	-	CASSEKGGNTGELFF	TGCGCCAGCAGTGAGAAAGGGGGAAACACCGGGGAGCTGTTTTTT
TRBV2	-	TRBJ1-1	-	CASSEVASMNTEAFF	TGTGCCAGCAGTGAGGTGGCCTCCATGAACACTGAAGCTTTCTTT
TRBV19	TRBD1	TRBJ1-4	-	CASTTGVKLFF	TGTGCCAGTACTACAGGGGTAAAACTGTTTTTT
TRBV6-2/TRBV6-3	TRBD2	TRBJ2-7	-	CASSYSLAGGLSYEQYF	TGTGCCAGCAGTTACTCTTTAGCGGGAGGGCTATCCTACGAGCAGTACTTC
TRBV2	-	TRBJ2-4	few	CASSEGSLRNIQYF	TGTGCCAGCAGTGAAGGGTCTTTGAGAAACATTCAGTACTTC
TRBV5-1	TRBD1	TRBJ1-1	-	CASSPSTGGQREAFF	TGCGCCAGCAGCCCATCGACAGGGGGCCAGAGAGAAGCTTTCTTT
TRBV19	TRBD1	TRBJ1-2	once	CASSLWTGVVDYGYTF	TGTGCCAGTAGTCTTTGGACAGGGGTCGTTGACTATGGCTACACCTTC
TRBV7-2	-	TRBJ2-7	-	CASSLIQGVYEQYF	TGTGCCAGCAGCTTAATACAGGGTGTCTACGAGCAGTACTTC
TRBV5-1	TRBD1	TRBJ1-1	-	CASSFPDRPNTEAFF	TGCGCCAGCAGCTTCCCGGACAGGCCGAACACTGAAGCTTTCTTT
TRBV2	-	TRBJ1-5	few	CASSFSRDNSNQPQHF	TGTGCCAGCAGCTTTTCCCGGGACAATAGCAATCAGCCCCAGCATTTT
TRBV28	TRBD1	TRBJ2-1	-	CASRKEEDRVYNEQFF	TGTGCCAGCAGAAAAGAAGAGGACAGGGTCTACAATGAGCAGTTCTTC
TRBV28	-	TRBJ1-5	-	CASSSQGGSFSNQPQHF	TGTGCCAGCAGTTCCCAAGGGGGATCCTTTAGCAATCAGCCCCAGCATTTT
TRBV11-2	TRBD2	TRBJ2-2	-	CASRPLAGGRPGELFF	TGTGCCAGCAGACCTTTAGCGGGGGGCCGTCCCGGGGAGCTGTTTTTT
TRBV7-2	-	TRBJ2-3	-	CASSQQGVFSTDTQYF	TGTGCCAGCAGCCAACAGGGTGTTTTTAGCACAGATACGCAGTATTTT
TRBV30	TRBD1	TRBJ2-6	-	CAYEYRGFSSGANVLTF	TGTGCCTACGAATACAGGGGCTTCTCCTCTGGGGCCAACGTCCTGACTTTC
TRBV6-1	TRBD1	TRBJ2-3	-	CASSEAGQNTDTQYF	TGTGCCAGCAGTGAAGCGGGACAGAATACAGATACGCAGTATTTT
TRBV18	TRBD2	TRBJ2-1	-	CASSPGGTSSYNEQFF	TGTGCCAGCTCACCGGGGGGGACGAGCTCCTACAATGAGCAGTTCTTC
TRBV7-2	-	TRBJ2-2	-	CASSFSRQAGELFF	TGTGCCAGCAGCTTCAGTAGGCAGGCCGGGGAGCTGTTTTTT
TRBV5-4	TRBD2	TRBJ2-7	-	CASSLSSGGYEQYF	TGTGCCAGCAGCCTTTCTAGCGGGGGCTACGAGCAGTACTTC
TRBV5-8	-	TRBJ1-2	-	CASSLGVRPRSGYTF	TGTGCCAGCAGCTTGGGTGTCCGACCTCGGAGTGGCTACACCTTC
TRBV5-4	-	TRBJ2-2	-	CASSPVRGAKSTGELFF	TGTGCCAGCAGCCCCGTCCGGGGGGCCAAGAGCACCGGGGAGCTGTTTTTT